Below, 29 T cell receptor beta chains from the same sample are listed, as sequenced in a study of T cells in Graves' hyperthyroidism and ophthalmopathy. Researchers took RNA transcripts and amplified the TCR beta CDR3 regions from them. Carried out on the TCR CDR3, a first-round RT-PCR used the HTBI primer set. TCRdb re-analysed the multiplex PCR reads in MiXCR, keeping a single row per CDR3 protein. The sample consists of some 570,000 distinct CDR3 sequences, approximately 17% of them appearing once. Sequencing input: blood. The receptor set was obtained from a woman aged 18-29 years with Graves' ophthalmopathy.

This clonotype was detected a few times. The chain is built from TRBV5-1 and TRBJ1-6; 9 bases are a match to TRBD1. From germline, CDR1 is SGHRS and CDR2 YFSETQ. This CDR3 comprises 17 residues. Losses at the gene ends were 0 bases for V and 5 bases for J; bases not matched to a gene: 6. CDR3 region: CASSLAAGTGNNSPLHF. In DNA, the CDR3 is TGCGCCAGCAGCTTGGCCGCGGGGACAGGGAATAATTCACCCCTCCACTTT.

This clonotype was seen many times. The J gene is TRBJ1-2, the V gene TRBV10-3, with D hard to call. This CDR3 comprises 17 residues. Germline V gene data show CDR1 as ENHRY and CDR2 as SYGVKD. With 3 bases removed from V and 8 bases from J, the gap between germline ends came to 25 bases. This CDR3 reads CAISDYRLYGEGGGYTF. For the CDR3, the DNA is TGTGCCATCAGTGATTACCGCCTATATGGTGAGGGTGGAGGCTACACCTTC.

This clonotype was seen at least ten times. V is TRBV7-2 and J is TRBJ2-7; a possible D gene is TRBD1 (6 bases). Germline values: CDR1 SGHTA, CDR2 FQGNSA. Trimming removed 1 base at V and 5 bases at J, with 12 bases between. This CDR3 region has 14 residues. CDR3 bases: TGTGCCAGCAGCTTAGTAACAGGGCTCGACGAGCAGTACTTC. Its translation is CASSLVTGLDEQYF. The whole variable domain, filled in from reference TRBV7-2 and TRBJ2-7, reads GAGVSQSPSNKVTEKGKDVELRCDPISGHTALYWYRQSLGQGLEFLIYFQGNSAPDKSGLPSDRFSAERTGGSVSTLTIQRTQQEDSAVYLCASSLVTGLDEQYFGPGTRLTVT.

The V and J genes are TRBV29-1 and TRBJ1-1; TRBD1 matches 7 bases. Trimming removed 3 bases from V and 1 base from J; junction bases left unmatched: 14. Germline V CDR1 and CDR2: SQVTM, ANQGSEA. CDR3 length equals 17 residues. The CDR3 nucleotides are TGCAGCGTTGATACCGGACAGGTTGGGGGCCCGAACACTGAAGCTTTCTTT. It specifies CSVDTGQVGGPNTEAFF.

This clonotype was seen more than once but under ten times. This chain uses TRBV20-1 with TRBJ2-5, with no clear D. The CDR3 spans 11 residues. Germline V lookup: CDR1 DFQATT, CDR2 SNEGSKA (reference sequence). The V end lost 3 bases, the J end lost 5 bases, and 7 bases lay between the germline ends. The CDR3 is CSASARETQYF. The CDR3 DNA sequence: TGCAGTGCTAGTGCCCGCGAGACCCAGTACTTC.

The sample holds a few counts of this clonotype. The chain links TRBV18 to TRBJ2-1, with 13 bases aligning to TRBD2. The CDR3 runs to 18 residues. V shed 4 bases and J 1 base; nucleotides not matched to a gene: 7. The germline V gene encodes CDR1 KGHSH and CDR2 LQKENI. CDR3 DNA sequence: TGTGCCAGCTCACAAGGGACTAGCGGGATTAGGTCCTACAATGAGCAGTTCTTC. The encoded protein is CASSQGTSGIRSYNEQFF. Looking up the rest from reference TRBV18 and TRBJ2-1 gives the full variable domain: NAGVMQNPRHLVRRRGQEARLRCSPMKGHSHVYWYRQLPEEGLKFMVYLQKENIIDESGMPKERFSAEFPKEGPSILRIQQVVRGDSAAYFCASSQGTSGIRSYNEQFFGPGTRLTVL.

This clonotype was recorded at least ten times. The rearrangement joins TRBV30 to TRBJ1-2; no clear D gene. CDR1 is GTSNPN, CDR2 SVGIG, per germline (reference sequence). This CDR3 is 13 amino acids long. Trimming removed 1 base from V and 8 bases from J, with 14 bases in between. CDR3: CAWSAPGVEGYTF. In nucleotides, the CDR3 is TGTGCCTGGAGTGCACCGGGTGTAGAGGGCTACACCTTC.

This chain links TRBV19 with TRBJ1-2; D not certain. The CDR3 has 14 residues. V was pared by 3 bases and J by 4 bases, with 12 bases between. CDR1 is LNHDA and CDR2 is SQIVND in the germline V gene (reference sequence). CDR3 in DNA: TGTGCCAGTAGTATTTCGGGAATGTTCTATGGCTACACCTTC. It translates to CASSISGMFYGYTF.

The V call is TRBV7-9, the J call TRBJ2-2; 9 nucleotides match TRBD2. V lost 5 bases, J lost 4 bases, and 5 bases stayed unmatched. Looked up from germline, CDR1 is SEHNR and CDR2 is FQNEAQ (reference sequence). The CDR3 is made up of 15 amino acids. CDR3 in DNA: TGTGCCAGCAGCGGGATTAGCGGGGGCACCGGGGAGCTGTTTTTT. Its protein product is CASSGISGGTGELFF.

This clonotype has at least ten counts. The V gene is TRBV20-1, the J gene TRBJ1-1; tentatively, D is TRBD1 (5 bases). CDR3 length: 12 amino acids. V was pared by 7 bases and J by 5 bases, with 14 bases between. The V gene's germline CDR1 is DFQATT and CDR2 SNEGSKA (reference sequence). CDR3 DNA sequence: TGCAGTGAGGAGGTGGGGGAAACTGAAGCTTTCTTT. It yields the protein CSEEVGETEAFF.

This clonotype has a handful of counts. This sequence joins TRBV12-3 or TRBV12-4 and TRBJ2-3; 16 bases agree with TRBD2. CDR3 length: 17 amino acids. V gave up 7 bases and J gave up 2 bases; unmatched junction bases: 6. The CDR3 here is CASTEGLAGGITDTQYF. The CDR3 DNA reads as TGTGCCAGCACCGAGGGACTAGCGGGGGGGATCACAGATACGCAGTATTTT.

At least ten counts were recorded for this clonotype. DNA for the CDR3: TGTGCCAGCAGTGAAGGCAGGGAGATAGAGACCCAGTACTTC. Translation: CASSEGREIETQYF. V usage is TRBV2 and J usage is TRBJ2-5; D is tentatively TRBD1 or TRBD2 (5 bases each). V shed 1 base and J shed 4 bases, with 10 bases lying between them. Germline-derived CDR1 and CDR2 are SNHLY and FYNNEI. This CDR3 is 14 amino acids long.

The chain combines TRBV18 with TRBJ2-5, with D unclear. Germline V CDR1 and CDR2: KGHSH, LQKENI. V gave up 1 base and J gave up 3 bases, with 6 bases separating them. The CDR3 loop spans 13 amino acids. CDR3 coding DNA: TGTGCCAGCTCACCACGTTCCGAAGAGACCCAGTACTTC. Amino acids: CASSPRSEETQYF.

This clonotype was recorded once. V usage is TRBV7-2 and J usage is TRBJ2-7; TRBD2 matches at 14 bases. CDR1 and CDR2 (germline): SGHTA, FQGNSA. This CDR3 contains 16 residues. V shed 3 bases and J 6 bases; nucleotides not matched to a gene: 7. Here the CDR3 reads CASSLGVGLAGVEQYF. The CDR3, as DNA: TGTGCCAGCAGCTTGGGGGTGGGACTAGCGGGAGTCGAGCAGTACTTC.

This clonotype came up many times. The chain joins TRBV6-1 to TRBJ2-3; 7 bases map to TRBD2. V shed 9 bases, J shed 4 bases, and the junction held 13 bases outside the gene matches. Per the germline V gene, CDR1 is MNHNS and CDR2 is SASEGT. The length of the CDR3 is 15 residues. The CDR3 nucleotides are TGTGCCAGTGGAGTGGAAGCGGGACCATCAGATACGCAGTATTTT. Protein product: CASGVEAGPSDTQYF.

Many counts were recorded for this clonotype. This rearrangement joins TRBV13 to TRBJ1-1; no clear D gene. This CDR3 is 12 amino acids long. CDR1 and CDR2 from the germline V gene are PRHDT and FYEKMQ (reference sequence). Trimming shortened V by 5 bases and J by 11 bases, and 15 bases separated the two germline ends. Written as DNA, the CDR3 is TGTGCCAGCAGCCAACTCTCGCAGCATGCTTTCTTT. It specifies CASSQLSQHAFF.

This clonotype was observed many times. The gene calls are TRBV5-1 and TRBJ1-2; tentative D call: TRBD1 (5 bases). CDR3 length: 15 residues. Trimming stripped 4 bases from V and 3 bases from J, with 16 bases between. Germline assignment: CDR1 SGHRS and CDR2 YFSETQ. Here the CDR3 reads CASSPGTQGHYGYTF. For the CDR3, the DNA is TGCGCCAGCAGCCCCGGGACCCAGGGACACTATGGCTACACCTTC.

The rearrangement links TRBV2 to TRBJ1-2; D not resolved. The germline gives CDR1 SNHLY, CDR2 FYNNEI. V was pared by 3 bases and J by 6 bases, with 23 bases between. This CDR3 has 17 amino acids. This chain's CDR3 is CASSDDSAKLRADGYTF. As DNA, the CDR3 is TGTGCCAGCAGTGACGATTCGGCAAAGTTAAGGGCGGATGGCTACACCTTC.

This clonotype appeared a few times. This chain joins TRBV5-5 and TRBJ1-1, with a tentative D call TRBD1 (6 bases). This CDR3 has 14 residues. V dropped 6 bases and J dropped 3 bases, with 15 bases sitting between them. Germline V gene lookup returns CDR1 SGHKS and CDR2 YYEKEE (reference sequence). CDR3 amino acids: CASTFISGDTEAFF. The CDR3 DNA is TGTGCCAGCACCTTTATCTCAGGGGACACTGAAGCTTTCTTT.

This clonotype came up a few times. This chain uses TRBV4-1 with TRBJ2-2; 13 positions agree with TRBD2. Looked up from germline, CDR1 is MGHRA and CDR2 is YSYEKL. The CDR3 consists of 16 residues. V shed 4 bases and J 5 bases; nucleotides not matched to a gene: 4. The DNA of the CDR3 is TGCGCCAGCAGCCGACCACTAGCGGGAGGGACCGGGGAGCTGTTTTTT. Its translation: CASSRPLAGGTGELFF.

This clonotype was found many times. V and J are TRBV7-2 and TRBJ2-5; D might be TRBD1 (6 bases). The V end lost 3 bases, the J end lost 2 bases, and 13 bases lay between the germline ends. CDR3 length equals 15 residues. Germline assignment: CDR1 SGHTA and CDR2 FQGNSA. The CDR3 sequence is CASSLDSSPQETQYF. In DNA, the CDR3 is TGTGCCAGCAGCTTGGACAGTTCCCCTCAAGAGACCCAGTACTTC.

This clonotype appeared many times. The genes are TRBV3-1 and TRBJ1-1; no reliable D call. Germline V lookup: CDR1 LGHDT, CDR2 YNNKEL (reference sequence). CDR3 length: 12 amino acids. Trimming took 1 base from V and 5 from J, leaving 5 bases between them. The CDR3 DNA sequence: TGTGCCAGCAGCCAAGCAGAGACTGAAGCTTTCTTT. It codes for CASSQAETEAFF.

This clonotype was recorded many times. The chain has TRBV6-1 and TRBJ2-5; 9 positions match TRBD1. CDR3 length: 15 amino acids. The germline V gene encodes CDR1 MNHNS and CDR2 SASEGT. The V gene end was trimmed by 4 bases and the J gene end by 5 bases; junction bases not matched to a gene: 8. CDR3 nucleotides: TGTGCCAGCAGTGGAAACAGGGGGCCTAGGGAGACCCAGTACTTC. This encodes CASSGNRGPRETQYF.

This clonotype was seen a few times. Because the CDR3 is missing its conserved closing phenylalanine or tryptophan, this is likely a read error. This CDR3 is CASSPGTGGFKDTEAFS. The CDR3, as DNA: TGTGCCAGCAGCCCCGGGACAGGGGGGTTTAAAGACACTGAAGCTTTCTCT. The V gene is TRBV11-3, the J gene TRBJ1-1; 11 nucleotides line up with TRBD1. V gave up 5 bases and J gave up 3 bases; unmatched junction bases: 11. This CDR3 spans 17 amino acids. The germline V gene has CDR1 SGHNT and CDR2 YENEEA.

This clonotype was seen a few times. Sequence at one end of the junction differs from germline and may be a read error. The rearrangement joins TRBV4-3 to TRBJ1-1; 8 bases match TRBD1. This CDR3 spans 16 amino acids. Per germline, CDR1 LGHNA and CDR2 YSLEER. CDR3 amino acids: CASSQDWDRTNTEASF. DNA for the CDR3: TGCGCCAGCAGCCAAGACTGGGACAGGACAAACACTGAAGCTTCCTTT.

This clonotype was seen ten or more times. The V call is TRBV6-1, the J call TRBJ1-4; the D gene is possibly TRBD1 (6 bases). The V end lost 2 bases, the J end lost 7 bases, and 14 bases lay between the germline ends. Germline-derived CDR1 and CDR2 are MNHNS and SASEGT. The CDR3 length is 15 residues. The CDR3 DNA reads TGTGCCAGCAGTGAACACTGGGGGCAGGGTGAAAAACTGTTTTTT. Amino acids: CASSEHWGQGEKLFF.

The V gene is TRBV4-2, the J gene TRBJ1-1; 11 bases align to TRBD1. The V gene's germline CDR1 is LGHNA and CDR2 YNFKEQ. The length of the CDR3 is 15 residues. J was trimmed by 7 bases and V by 3 bases; bases with no gene match: 7. CDR3 region: CASSHIGQGANEAFF. The CDR3 nucleotides are TGTGCCAGCAGCCATATCGGACAGGGGGCAAATGAAGCTTTCTTT.

This sequence joins TRBV9 and TRBJ2-1; 7 bases fit TRBD1. The ends lost 4 bases at V and 16 bases at J; junction bases unmatched: 11. Germline V CDR1 and CDR2: SGDLS, YYNGEE. The CDR3 sequence is 12 residues long. CDR3 loop: CASSTRQGPPFF. The CDR3, as DNA: TGTGCCAGCAGCACCCGACAGGGCCCACCTTTCTTC.

The rearrangement links TRBV5-1 to TRBJ2-7, with no clear D. This CDR3 region has 14 residues. V was clipped by 1 base and J by 2 bases, with 10 bases between them. Germline CDR1 reads SGHRS; CDR2 reads YFSETQ. The CDR3 DNA follows: TGCGCCAGCAGCTTGTCTCCCAGTACCTACGAGCAGTACTTC. Protein product: CASSLSPSTYEQYF.